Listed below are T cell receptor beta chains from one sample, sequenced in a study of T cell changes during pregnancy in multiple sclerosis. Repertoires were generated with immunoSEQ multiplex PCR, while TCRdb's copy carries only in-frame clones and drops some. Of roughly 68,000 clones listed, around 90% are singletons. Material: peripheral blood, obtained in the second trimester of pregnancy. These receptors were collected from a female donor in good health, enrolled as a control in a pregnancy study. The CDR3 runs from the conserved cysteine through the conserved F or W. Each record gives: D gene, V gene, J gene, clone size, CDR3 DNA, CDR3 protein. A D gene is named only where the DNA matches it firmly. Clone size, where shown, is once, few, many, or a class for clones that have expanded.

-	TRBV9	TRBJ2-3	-	TGTGCCAGCAGCGTAGATAAAGATACGCAGTATTTT	CASSVDKDTQYF
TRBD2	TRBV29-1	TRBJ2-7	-	TGCAGCGTTGATAGCGGGGACCACTACGAGCAGTACTTC	CSVDSGDHYEQYF
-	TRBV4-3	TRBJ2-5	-	TGCGCCAGCAGCCAAGAGCTAGGATCTCAAGAGACCCAGTACTTC	CASSQELGSQETQYF
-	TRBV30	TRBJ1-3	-	TGTGCCTGGAGTCAACCGACATCCCTAAACACCATATATTTT	CAWSQPTSLNTIYF
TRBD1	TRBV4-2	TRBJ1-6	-	TGTGCCAGCAGCCAAGATCAGGGGACAGGGAATTCACCCCTCCACTTT	CASSQDQGTGNSPLHF
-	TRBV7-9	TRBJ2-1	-	TGTGCCACCCTCACAAGCTCCTACAATGAGCAGTTCTTC	CATLTSSYNEQFF
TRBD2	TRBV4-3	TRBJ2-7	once	TGCGCCAGCAGCCAGGGGACTAGCGCCTCCTACGAGCAGTACTTC	CASSQGTSASYEQYF
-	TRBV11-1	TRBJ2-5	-	TGTGCCAGCAGCGCCCACAGGGAAGAGACCCAGTACTTC	CASSAHREETQYF
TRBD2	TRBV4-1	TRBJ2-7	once	TGCGCCAGCAGCCAAGATGCCCCACTAGCGGGAGGATCCTACGAGCAGTACTTC	CASSQDAPLAGGSYEQYF
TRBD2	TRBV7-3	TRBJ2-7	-	TGTGCCAGCAGCCTAGGGACTAGCGGGAGTAGGGAGCAGTACTTC	CASSLGTSGSREQYF
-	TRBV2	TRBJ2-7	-	TGTGCCAGCAGGGGGGGTCTCCTATACGAGCAGTACTTC	CASRGGLLYEQYF
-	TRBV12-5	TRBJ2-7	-	TGTGCTAGTGGTTTGTTTTCGTCCTACGAGCAGTACTTC	CASGLFSSYEQYF
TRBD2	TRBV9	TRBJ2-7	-	TGTGCCAGCAGCTTTACCGGGACTAGCGGGGCCGGGGAGCAGTACTTC	CASSFTGTSGAGEQYF
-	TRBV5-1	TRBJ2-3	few	TGCGCCAGCAGCTTGGCGAGCACAGATACGCAGTATTTT	CASSLASTDTQYF
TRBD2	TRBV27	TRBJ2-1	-	TGTGCCAGCAGTTTATTTGCTAGCGGAGTCTACAATGAGCAGTTCTTC	CASSLFASGVYNEQFF
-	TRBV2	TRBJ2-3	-	TGTGCCAGCAGTACCACCAGGTTCACAGATACGCAGTATTTT	CASSTTRFTDTQYF
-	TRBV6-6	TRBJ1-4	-	TGTGCCAGCAGTGTAAATGAAAAACTGTTTTTT	CASSVNEKLFF
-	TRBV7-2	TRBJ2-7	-	TGTGCCAGCAGCTTAGAGGGGATGGCTAGCGTGGAGCAGTACTTC	CASSLEGMASVEQYF
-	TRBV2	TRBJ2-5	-	TGTGCCAGCAGTGAACAGGTGGAGACCCAGTACTTC	CASSEQVETQYF
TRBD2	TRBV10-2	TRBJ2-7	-	TGCGCCAGCGAAGTAGCGGGAGGGCACGAGCAGTACTTC	CASEVAGGHEQYF
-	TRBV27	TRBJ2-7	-	TGTGCCAGCAGTTTAGGAGGGGGCCTCTCCTATTGGTACTTC	CASSLGGGLSYWYF
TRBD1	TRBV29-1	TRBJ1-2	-	TGCAGCGCCTGGACAGGGGGTGGCTATGGCTACACCTTC	CSAWTGGGYGYTF
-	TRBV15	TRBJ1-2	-	TGTGCCACCAGCAGAGATAAGAGGGTCTCTTTCTATGGCTACACCTTC	CATSRDKRVSFYGYTF
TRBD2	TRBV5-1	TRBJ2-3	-	TGCGCCAGCAGCTTCGGACTAGCGGGAGAGGCAGATACGCAGTATTTT	CASSFGLAGEADTQYF
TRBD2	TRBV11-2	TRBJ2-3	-	TGTGCCAGCAGAAAACCGGGACTAATCACAGATACGCAGTATTTT	CASRKPGLITDTQYF
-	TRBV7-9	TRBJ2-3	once	TGTGCCAGCAGCTTAAAGGGGGACTACACAGATACGCAGTATTTT	CASSLKGDYTDTQYF
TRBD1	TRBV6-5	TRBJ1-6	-	TGTGCCAGCTGGACAGGGGCCTCACCCCTCCACTTT	CASWTGASPLHF
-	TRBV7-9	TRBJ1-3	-	TGTGCCAGCAGCCCAGACATTTCTGGAAACACCATATATTTT	CASSPDISGNTIYF
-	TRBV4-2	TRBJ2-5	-	TGTGCCAGCAGCCAAGATTTGGCAGAAGAGACCCAGTACTTC	CASSQDLAEETQYF
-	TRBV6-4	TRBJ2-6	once	TGTGCCAGCAGTGAAGGAGGTTCCGGGGCCAACGTCCTGACTTTC	CASSEGGSGANVLTF
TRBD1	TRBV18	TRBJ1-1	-	TGTGCCAGCTCACCACCGGAGACAGGGGGCGAGATGGGCACTGAAGCTTTCTTT	CASSPPETGGEMGTEAFF
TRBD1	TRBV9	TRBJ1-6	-	TGTGCCAGCAGCGGGACAGGGGAAGGAACCCTCCACTTT	CASSGTGEGTLHF
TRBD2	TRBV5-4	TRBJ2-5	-	TGTGCCAGCAGCTCAAAGCGGGAGGGCCGGCAAGAGACCCAGTACTTC	CASSSKREGRQETQYF
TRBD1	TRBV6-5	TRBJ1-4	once	TGTGCCAGCAGGACCCAGGGGGCCGAGGGTGAAAAACTGTTTTTT	CASRTQGAEGEKLFF
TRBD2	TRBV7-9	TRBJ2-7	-	TGTGCCAGCAGCTTAGGGTCGGGGGGAGCCCTATCGCGGGAGCAGTACTTC	CASSLGSGGALSREQYF
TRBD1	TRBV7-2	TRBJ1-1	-	TGTGCCAGCAGGTTGACAGGGGAGAACACTGAAGCTTTCTTT	CASRLTGENTEAFF
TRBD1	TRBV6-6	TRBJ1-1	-	TGTGCCAGCAGTCCCGACAGGGGATACACTGAAGCTTTCTTT	CASSPDRGYTEAFF
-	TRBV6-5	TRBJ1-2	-	TGTGCCAGCAGTTACTCGGAAGGGGGAACGGGAGGCTACACCTTC	CASSYSEGGTGGYTF